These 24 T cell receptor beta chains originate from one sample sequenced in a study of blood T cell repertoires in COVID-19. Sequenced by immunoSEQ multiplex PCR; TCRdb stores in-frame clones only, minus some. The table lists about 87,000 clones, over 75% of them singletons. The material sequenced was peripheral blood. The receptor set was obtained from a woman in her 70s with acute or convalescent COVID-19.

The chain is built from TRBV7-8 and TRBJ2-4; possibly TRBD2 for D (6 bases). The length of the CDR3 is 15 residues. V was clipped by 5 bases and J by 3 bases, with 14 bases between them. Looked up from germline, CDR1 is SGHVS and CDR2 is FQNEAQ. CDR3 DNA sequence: TGTGCCAGCAGCCCGCGCGGAGGGGTCAAAAACATTCAGTACTTC. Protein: CASSPRGGVKNIQYF.

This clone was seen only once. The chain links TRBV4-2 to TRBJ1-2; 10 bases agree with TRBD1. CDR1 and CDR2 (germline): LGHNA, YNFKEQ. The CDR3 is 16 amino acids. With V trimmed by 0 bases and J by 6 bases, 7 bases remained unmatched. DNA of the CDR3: TGTGCCAGCAGCCAAGAATGGGTCGGGACAGGGGATGGCTACACCTTC. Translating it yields CASSQEWVGTGDGYTF.

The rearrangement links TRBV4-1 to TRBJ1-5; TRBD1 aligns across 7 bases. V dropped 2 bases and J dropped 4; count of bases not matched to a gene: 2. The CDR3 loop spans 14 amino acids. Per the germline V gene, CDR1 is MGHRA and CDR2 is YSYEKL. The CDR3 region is CASSQSGGNQPQHF. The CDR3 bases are TGCGCCAGCAGCCAATCAGGGGGGAATCAGCCCCAGCATTTT.

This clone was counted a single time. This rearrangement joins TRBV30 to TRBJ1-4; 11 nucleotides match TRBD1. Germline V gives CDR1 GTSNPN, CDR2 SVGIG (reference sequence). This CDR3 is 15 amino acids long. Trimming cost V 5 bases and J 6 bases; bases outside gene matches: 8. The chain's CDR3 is CAWWRPGQGDEKLFF. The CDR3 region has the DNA TGTGCCTGGTGGAGGCCGGGACAGGGGGATGAAAAACTGTTTTTT. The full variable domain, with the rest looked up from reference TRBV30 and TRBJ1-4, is SQTIHQWPATLVQPVGSPLSLECTVEGTSNPNLYWYRQAAGRGLQLLFYSVGIGQISSEVPQNLSASRPQDRQFILSSKKLLLSDSGFYLCAWWRPGQGDEKLFFGSGTQLSVL.

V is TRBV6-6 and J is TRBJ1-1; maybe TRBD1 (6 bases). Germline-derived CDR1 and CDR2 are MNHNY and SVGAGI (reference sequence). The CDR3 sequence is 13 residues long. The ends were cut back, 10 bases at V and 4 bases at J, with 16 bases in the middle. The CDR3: CAISGVGSTEAFF. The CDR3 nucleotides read TGTGCCATCTCAGGGGTGGGGAGCACTGAAGCTTTCTTT.

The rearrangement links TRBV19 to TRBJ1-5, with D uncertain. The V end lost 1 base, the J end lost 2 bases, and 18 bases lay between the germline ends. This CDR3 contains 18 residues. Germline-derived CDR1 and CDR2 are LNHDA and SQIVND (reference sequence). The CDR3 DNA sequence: TGTGCCAGTAGTATAGTTTGGTGGCGAGGAAATGGCAATCAGCCCCAGCATTTT. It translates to CASSIVWWRGNGNQPQHF.

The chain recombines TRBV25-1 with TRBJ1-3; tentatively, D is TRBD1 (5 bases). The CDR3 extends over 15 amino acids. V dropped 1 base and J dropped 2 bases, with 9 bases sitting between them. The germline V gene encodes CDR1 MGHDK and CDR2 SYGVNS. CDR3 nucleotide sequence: TGTGCCAGCAGTGAATTAGGGGATGCTGGAAACACCATATATTTT. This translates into CASSELGDAGNTIYF.

CDR3 amino acids: CASSVGTDYGYTF. DNA for the CDR3: TGTGCCAGCAGTGTAGGGACAGACTATGGCTACACCTTC. The J gene is TRBJ1-2, the V gene TRBV2, with 7 positions matching TRBD1. This CDR3 region has 13 residues. V gave up 4 bases and J gave up 3 bases; unmatched junction bases: 2. CDR1 is SNHLY, CDR2 FYNNEI, per germline.

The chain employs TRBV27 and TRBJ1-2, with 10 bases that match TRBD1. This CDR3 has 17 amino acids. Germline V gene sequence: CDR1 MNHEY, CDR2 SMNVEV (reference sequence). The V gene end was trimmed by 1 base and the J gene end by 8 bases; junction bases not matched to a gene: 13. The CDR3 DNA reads TGTGCCAGCAGTTTATGGGGACAGGGGCTGAAAGCGGAGGGCTACACCTTC. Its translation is CASSLWGQGLKAEGYTF.

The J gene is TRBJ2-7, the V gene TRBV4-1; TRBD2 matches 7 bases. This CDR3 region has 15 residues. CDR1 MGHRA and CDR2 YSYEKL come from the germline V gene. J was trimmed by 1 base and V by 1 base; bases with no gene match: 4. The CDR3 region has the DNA TGCGCCAGCAGCCAAGGGGGGGGGAGGTCCTACGAGCAGTACTTC. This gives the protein CASSQGGGRSYEQYF.

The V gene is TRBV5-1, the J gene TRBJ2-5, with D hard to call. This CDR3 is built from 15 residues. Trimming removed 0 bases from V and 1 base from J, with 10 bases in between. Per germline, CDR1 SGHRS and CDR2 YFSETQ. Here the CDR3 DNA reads TGCGCCAGCAGCTTGGACAGACAATCCCAAGAGACCCAGTACTTC. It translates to CASSLDRQSQETQYF.

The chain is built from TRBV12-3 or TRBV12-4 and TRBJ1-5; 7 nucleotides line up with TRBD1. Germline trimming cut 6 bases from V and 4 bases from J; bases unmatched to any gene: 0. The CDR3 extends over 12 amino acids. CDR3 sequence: CASRTGNQPQHF. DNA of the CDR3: TGTGCCAGCAGGACAGGGAATCAGCCCCAGCATTTT.

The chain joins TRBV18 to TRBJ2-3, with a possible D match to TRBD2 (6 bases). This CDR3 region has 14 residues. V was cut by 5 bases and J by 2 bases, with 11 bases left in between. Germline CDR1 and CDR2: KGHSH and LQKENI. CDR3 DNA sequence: TGTGCCAGCTCATCCGGGGGTAACACAGATACGCAGTATTTT. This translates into CASSSGGNTDTQYF.

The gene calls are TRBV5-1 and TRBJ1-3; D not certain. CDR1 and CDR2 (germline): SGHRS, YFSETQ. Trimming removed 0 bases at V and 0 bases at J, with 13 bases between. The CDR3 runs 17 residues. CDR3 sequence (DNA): TGCGCCAGCAGCTTGGTCTCGGGTCTGCTCTCTGGAAACACCATATATTTT. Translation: CASSLVSGLLSGNTIYF.

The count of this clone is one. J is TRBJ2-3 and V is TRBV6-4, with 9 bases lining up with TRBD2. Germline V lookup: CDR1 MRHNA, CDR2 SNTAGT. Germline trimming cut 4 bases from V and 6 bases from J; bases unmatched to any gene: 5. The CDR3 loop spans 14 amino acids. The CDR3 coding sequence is TGTGCCAGCAGTGTAATAGCGGGGGCGGATACGCAGTATTTT. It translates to CASSVIAGADTQYF.

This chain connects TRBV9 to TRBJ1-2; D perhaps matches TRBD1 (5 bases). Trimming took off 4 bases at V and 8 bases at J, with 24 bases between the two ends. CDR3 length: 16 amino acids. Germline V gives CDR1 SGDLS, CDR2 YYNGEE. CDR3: CASSPGDWTPGTGYTF. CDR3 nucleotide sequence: TGTGCCAGCAGCCCTGGCGATTGGACACCCGGAACGGGCTACACCTTC.

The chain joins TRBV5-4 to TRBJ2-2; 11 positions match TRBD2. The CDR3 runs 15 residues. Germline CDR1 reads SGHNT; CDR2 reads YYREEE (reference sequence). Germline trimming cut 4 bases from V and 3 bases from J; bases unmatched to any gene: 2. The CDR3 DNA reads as TGTGCCAGCAGCATTAGCGGGGGGGACACCGGGGAGCTGTTTTTT. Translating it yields CASSISGGDTGELFF.

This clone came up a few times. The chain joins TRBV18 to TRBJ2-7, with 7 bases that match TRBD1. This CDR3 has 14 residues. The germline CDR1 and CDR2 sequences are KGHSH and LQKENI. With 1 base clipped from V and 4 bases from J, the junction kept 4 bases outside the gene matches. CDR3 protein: CASSPRQGVYEQYF. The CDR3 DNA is TGTGCCAGCTCACCACGACAGGGCGTTTACGAGCAGTACTTC.

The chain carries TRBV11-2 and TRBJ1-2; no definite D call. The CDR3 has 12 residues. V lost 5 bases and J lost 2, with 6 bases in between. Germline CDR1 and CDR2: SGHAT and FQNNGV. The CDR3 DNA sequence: TGTGCCAGCAGCCACTTAAACTATGGCTACACCTTC. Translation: CASSHLNYGYTF. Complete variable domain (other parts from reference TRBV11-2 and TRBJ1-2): EAGVAQSPRYKIIEKRQSVAFWCNPISGHATLYWYQQILGQGPKLLIQFQNNGVVDDSQLPKDRFSAERLKGVDSTLKIQPAKLEDSAVYLCASSHLNYGYTFGSGTRLTVV.

The DNA for the CDR3 is TGTGCCATCAGTGAGTCCGCATGGGGGGGGAATGGCTACACCTTC. Translation: CAISESAWGGNGYTF. The chain carries TRBV10-3 and TRBJ1-2; possible D gene TRBD1, 5 bases. The germline V gene encodes CDR1 ENHRY and CDR2 SYGVKD. Trimming took 0 bases from V and 6 from J, leaving 14 bases between them. CDR3 size: 15 residues.

CDR3 loop: CASSPGTGYTGYTF. The CDR3 bases are TGTGCCAGTAGTCCCGGGACAGGGTATACTGGCTACACCTTC. This chain connects TRBV19 to TRBJ1-2; 9 bases are shared with TRBD1. V lost 5 bases and J lost 7; bases outside the gene matches: 8. The CDR3 is 14 amino acids. Germline values: CDR1 LNHDA, CDR2 SQIVND (reference sequence).

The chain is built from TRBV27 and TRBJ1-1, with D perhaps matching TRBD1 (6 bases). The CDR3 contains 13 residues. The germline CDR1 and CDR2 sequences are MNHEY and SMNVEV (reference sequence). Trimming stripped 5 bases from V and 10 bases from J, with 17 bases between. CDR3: CASSQRTASPAFF. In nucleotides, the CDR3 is TGTGCCAGCAGTCAACGGACAGCCTCTCCAGCTTTCTTT.

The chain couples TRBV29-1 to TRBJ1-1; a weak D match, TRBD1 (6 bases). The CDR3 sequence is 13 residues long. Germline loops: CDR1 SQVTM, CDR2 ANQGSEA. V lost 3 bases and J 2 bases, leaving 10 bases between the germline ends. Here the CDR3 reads CSVDGTLNTEAFF. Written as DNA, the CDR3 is TGCAGCGTTGACGGGACACTTAACACTGAAGCTTTCTTT.

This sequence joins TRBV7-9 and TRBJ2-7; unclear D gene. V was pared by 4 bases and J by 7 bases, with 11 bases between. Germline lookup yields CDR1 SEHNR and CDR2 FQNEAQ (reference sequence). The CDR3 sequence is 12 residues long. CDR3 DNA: TGTGCCAGCAGCTCTAGGCCCGGGGAGCAGTACTTC. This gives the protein CASSSRPGEQYF.